This paragraph covers one T cell receptor beta chain sequence. Antigen unknown. This record belongs to a study of T-cell reconstitution after alpha-beta-depleted transplantation in children. Unique molecular identifiers were incorporated during preparation of the TCRbeta library. TCRdb recomputed calls from the PCR reads with MiXCR, one row per CDR3 protein. The sample records 250,000 to 300,000 distinct CDR3 sequences, around a tenth being singletons. The study, taken as a whole, reports: Reported findings indicate that, about two months after transplant, alpha-beta T cells came from several hundred expanded clones, which were derived from non-depleted graft cells. Counts and diversity of T cells one year after transplant came mostly from newly produced T cells. For some patients, TCRbeta diversity was high at day 60 because of recipient T cells and thymic progenitors that survived.

Material: peripheral blood, obtained 180 days after TCRalphabeta/CD19-depleted stem cell transplant. The sequence came from a male patient aged 2 to 10 who had a stem cell transplant for chronic granulomatous disease, so the T cells may come from the graft donor.

The CDR3 region is CATRTSGRDSYNEQFF. The CDR3 nucleotides are TGTGCCACCCGGACTAGCGGGAGGGACTCCTACAATGAGCAGTTCTTC. V is TRBV2 and J is TRBJ2-1; 15 bases agree with TRBD2. The CDR3 has 16 amino acids. The junction had 4 bases not matched to a gene; V was cut back by 10 bases and J by 0 bases. Germline V gene lookup returns CDR1 SNHLY and CDR2 FYNNEI. Using reference TRBV2 and TRBJ2-1 for the parts outside the CDR3, the full variable domain is EPEVTQTPSHQVTQMGQEVILRCVPISNHLYFYWYRQILGQKVEFLVSFYNNEISEKSEIFDDQFSVERPDGSNFTLKIRSTKLEDSAMYFCATRTSGRDSYNEQFFGPGTRLTVL.